Presented here are 10 T cell receptor beta chains from one specimen sequenced in a study of T cell repertoires in cytomegalovirus infection. One entry per CDR3 protein, called by TCRdb with MiXCR from the reads. The sample yields approximately 260,000 distinct CDR3 sequences, approximately 22% seen once. These receptors' antigens are unknown. The sequences come from cultured PBMCs, collected from culture after CMV antigen stimulation. Source of these receptors: a human donor in good health (CMV status not recorded). Some clones in this sample may be carry-over from other donors' samples.

This sequence joins TRBV19 and TRBJ2-7; D may be TRBD1 (5 bases). This CDR3 region has 14 residues. Germline V CDR1 and CDR2: LNHDA, SQIVND (reference sequence). The V end lost 5 bases, the J end lost 1 base, and 12 bases lay between the germline ends. The CDR3 reads CASSLRVGSYEQYV. DNA for the CDR3: TGTGCCAGTAGTCTCAGGGTTGGATCCTACGAGCAGTACGTC.

This clonotype has more than one count but fewer than ten. The chain combines TRBV4-3 with TRBJ1-5; no firm D call. The ends were cut back, 4 bases at V and 6 bases at J, with 10 bases in the middle. This CDR3 has 13 residues. Germline CDR1 reads LGHNA; CDR2 reads YSLEER. The CDR3 loop reads CASSPRVGQPQHF. CDR3 sequence (DNA): TGCGCCAGCAGCCCACGCGTGGGTCAGCCCCAGCATTTT.

This clonotype is a singleton in its sample. V is TRBV7-9 and J is TRBJ2-3; D not resolved. There are 13 residues in the CDR3. Deletions cut 1 base from V and 2 bases from J, with 4 bases between. Per the germline V gene, CDR1 is SEHNR and CDR2 is FQNEAQ (reference sequence). The CDR3 spells CASSLVPTDTQYF. The DNA of the CDR3 is TGTGCCAGCAGCTTAGTACCCACAGATACGCAGTATTTT.

The chain recombines TRBV4-1 with TRBJ2-3; D remains unclear. Germline V gene lookup returns CDR1 MGHRA and CDR2 YSYEKL. Trimming removed 2 bases at V and 0 bases at J, with 6 bases between. CDR3 length equals 14 residues. CDR3 loop: CASSQTTSTDTQYF. The CDR3 DNA follows: TGCGCCAGCAGCCAAACGACTAGCACAGATACGCAGTATTTT.

The chain is built from TRBV9 and TRBJ2-1; 11 bases line up with TRBD2. V lost 0 bases, J lost 0 bases, and 2 bases stayed unmatched. Germline loops: CDR1 SGDLS, CDR2 YYNGEE. The CDR3 runs to 17 residues. The CDR3 loop reads CASSVATSGSSYNEQFF. CDR3 DNA sequence: TGTGCCAGCAGCGTAGCTACTAGCGGGAGCTCCTACAATGAGCAGTTCTTC.

This clonotype was counted ten times or more. The chain has TRBV7-2 and TRBJ1-2; D is undetermined. V was clipped by 1 base and J by 0 bases, with 6 bases between them. Germline V CDR1 and CDR2: SGHTA, FQGNSA. The CDR3 extends over 14 amino acids. For the CDR3, the DNA is TGTGCCAGCAGCTTAGACAACTCTAACTATGGCTACACCTTC. Encoded protein: CASSLDNSNYGYTF.

In its sample, this clonotype was seen a few times. The V call is TRBV19, the J call TRBJ1-1; D is unclear. Germline assignment: CDR1 LNHDA and CDR2 SQIVND (reference sequence). Trimming shortened V by 3 bases and J by 5 bases, and 10 bases separated the two germline ends. The CDR3 contains 13 residues. The CDR3 DNA follows: TGTGCCAGTAGTATTAGTTCTCCGACTGAAGCTTTCTTT. Its protein product is CASSISSPTEAFF.

This clonotype came up a few times. CDR3 loop: CASSLDRLSYEQYV. Here the CDR3 DNA reads TGTGCCAGCAGCTTAGACAGGCTTTCCTACGAGCAGTACGTC. V usage is TRBV7-2 and J usage is TRBJ2-7, with D maybe TRBD1 (5 bases). With 1 base removed from V and 1 base from J, the gap between germline ends came to 8 bases. This CDR3 contains 14 residues. CDR1 SGHTA and CDR2 FQGNSA come from the germline V gene.

This rearrangement joins TRBV9 to TRBJ2-2; TRBD2 matches 14 bases. J lost 3 bases, V lost 2 bases, and 0 bases had no gene match. The length of the CDR3 is 16 residues. CDR1 SGDLS and CDR2 YYNGEE come from the germline V gene. This CDR3 is CASSVTSGRDTGELFF. CDR3 DNA sequence: TGTGCCAGCAGCGTGACTAGCGGGAGGGACACCGGGGAGCTGTTTTTT.

This clonotype was seen more than once but under ten times. The rearrangement joins TRBV5-1 to TRBJ2-5; tentative D call: TRBD2 (6 bases). Trimming cost V 2 bases and J 3 bases, with 14 bases left between them. The germline gives CDR1 SGHRS, CDR2 YFSETQ. This CDR3 is 15 amino acids long. DNA of the CDR3: TGCGCCAGCAGCTTCAAGGGAGGAAGAGAAGAGACCCAGTACTTC. Protein product: CASSFKGGREETQYF.